A selection of T cell receptor beta chains follows, all from one sample in a study of memory CD4+ T cells and cytomegalovirus serostatus. Here immunoSEQ multiplex PCR was the method, and the copy in TCRdb shows in-frame clones only, minus some. Among about 58,000 clones listed, approximately 82% were seen once. Sequences were obtained from memory CD4+ T cells from blood. These receptors were obtained from an adult in good health and CMV-seronegative. Some clones in this sample may be carry-over from other donors' samples. Each CDR3 is given with its conserved first and last residue. Fields, in order: clone size, D gene, J gene, V gene, CDR3 protein, CDR3 DNA. D genes are given only for firm matches. The size entry is marked missing in some rows and otherwise reads once, few, many or a size class.

clone size: -
D gene: TRBD1
J gene: TRBJ2-2
V gene: TRBV25-1
CDR3 protein: CASSARTGTGELFF
CDR3 DNA: TGTGCCAGCAGTGCCCGGACAGGGACCGGGGAGCTGTTTTTT

clone size: -
D gene: -
J gene: TRBJ1-1
V gene: TRBV18
CDR3 protein: CASSPEEGTEAFF
CDR3 DNA: TGTGCCAGCTCACCTGAGGAAGGCACTGAAGCTTTCTTT

clone size: few
D gene: TRBD2
J gene: TRBJ2-2
V gene: TRBV14
CDR3 protein: CASSQSRTGGLFF
CDR3 DNA: TGTGCCAGCAGCCAGAGCAGAACGGGAGGACTGTTTTTT

clone size: -
D gene: -
J gene: TRBJ2-3
V gene: TRBV7-2
CDR3 protein: CASSLGSGDTQYF
CDR3 DNA: TGTGCCAGCAGCTTAGGTTCGGGAGATACGCAGTATTTT

clone size: -
D gene: TRBD1
J gene: TRBJ2-5
V gene: TRBV5-1
CDR3 protein: CASSLGTGGRETQYF
CDR3 DNA: TGCGCCAGCAGCCTCGGGACAGGGGGCCGGGAGACCCAGTACTTC

clone size: -
D gene: TRBD2
J gene: TRBJ2-7
V gene: TRBV5-4
CDR3 protein: CASSFGTSLHEQYF
CDR3 DNA: TGTGCCAGCAGCTTCGGGACTAGCCTCCACGAGCAGTACTTC

clone size: -
D gene: -
J gene: TRBJ1-2
V gene: TRBV10-1
CDR3 protein: CASSESRASGRGTHGYTF
CDR3 DNA: TGCGCCAGCAGTGAGTCGCGGGCCAGTGGTCGCGGAACTCATGGCTACACCTTC

clone size: -
D gene: TRBD1
J gene: TRBJ2-3
V gene: TRBV10-3
CDR3 protein: CATDRGPADTQYF
CDR3 DNA: TGTGCCACAGACAGGGGGCCGGCAGATACGCAGTATTTT

clone size: -
D gene: TRBD2
J gene: TRBJ2-5
V gene: TRBV5-1
CDR3 protein: CASSLSLAGGGETQYF
CDR3 DNA: TGCGCCAGCAGCTTGAGCCTAGCGGGAGGCGGGGAGACCCAGTACTTC

clone size: -
D gene: -
J gene: TRBJ2-7
V gene: TRBV7-2
CDR3 protein: CASSSDMRIDEQYF
CDR3 DNA: TGTGCCAGCAGCTCCGATATGCGGATAGACGAGCAGTACTTC

clone size: -
D gene: TRBD1
J gene: TRBJ1-2
V gene: TRBV2
CDR3 protein: CASSEQGASGYTF
CDR3 DNA: TGTGCCAGCAGTGAGCAGGGGGCGTCTGGCTACACCTTC

clone size: -
D gene: -
J gene: TRBJ2-7
V gene: TRBV2
CDR3 protein: CASSQNIYEQYF
CDR3 DNA: TGTGCCAGCAGTCAGAATATCTACGAGCAGTACTTC

clone size: -
D gene: -
J gene: TRBJ1-2
V gene: TRBV28
CDR3 protein: CASNGDAIDYGYTF
CDR3 DNA: TGTGCCTCCAATGGGGACGCCATAGACTATGGCTACACCTTC

clone size: -
D gene: -
J gene: TRBJ2-2
V gene: TRBV7-9
CDR3 protein: CASSPLLTNTGELFF
CDR3 DNA: TGTGCCAGCAGCCCACTATTGACGAACACCGGGGAGCTGTTTTTT

clone size: -
D gene: TRBD1
J gene: TRBJ1-2
V gene: TRBV7-2
CDR3 protein: CASSFGQGANYGYTF
CDR3 DNA: TGTGCCAGCAGCTTCGGACAGGGGGCTAACTATGGCTACACCTTC

clone size: -
D gene: TRBD2
J gene: TRBJ2-5
V gene: TRBV28
CDR3 protein: CASSFRARGGGQYF
CDR3 DNA: TGTGCCAGCAGTTTCCGGGCTCGGGGGGGAGGCCAGTACTTC

clone size: -
D gene: TRBD2
J gene: TRBJ2-1
V gene: TRBV11-1
CDR3 protein: CASSLMRGGNEQFF
CDR3 DNA: TGTGCCAGCAGCTTAATGAGGGGAGGGAATGAGCAGTTCTTC

clone size: -
D gene: -
J gene: TRBJ2-4
V gene: TRBV30
CDR3 protein: CASTVARLNIQYF
CDR3 DNA: TGCGCCTCGACAGTCGCCAGGCTGAACATTCAGTACTTC

clone size: once
D gene: -
J gene: TRBJ1-4
V gene: TRBV2
CDR3 protein: CASTATNEKLFF
CDR3 DNA: TGTGCCAGCACGGCAACTAATGAAAAACTGTTTTTT

clone size: -
D gene: -
J gene: TRBJ1-3
V gene: TRBV6-6
CDR3 protein: CASSYSRGRSGNTIYF
CDR3 DNA: TGTGCCAGCAGTTACTCCCGGGGAAGATCTGGAAACACCATATATTTT

clone size: -
D gene: -
J gene: TRBJ2-1
V gene: TRBV6-1
CDR3 protein: CASSEKGDEQFF
CDR3 DNA: TGTGCCAGCAGTGAAAAGGGTGATGAGCAGTTCTTC

clone size: -
D gene: TRBD1
J gene: TRBJ1-4
V gene: TRBV5-1
CDR3 protein: CASSFQGATNEKLFF
CDR3 DNA: TGCGCCAGCAGCTTCCAGGGGGCAACTAATGAAAAACTGTTTTTT

clone size: -
D gene: -
J gene: TRBJ2-5
V gene: TRBV18
CDR3 protein: CASSPEETQYF
CDR3 DNA: TGTGCCAGCTCACCAGAAGAGACCCAGTACTTC

clone size: -
D gene: -
J gene: TRBJ1-5
V gene: TRBV28
CDR3 protein: CASTPGQANQPQHF
CDR3 DNA: TGTGCCAGCACTCCGGGACAAGCGAATCAGCCCCAGCATTTT

clone size: -
D gene: TRBD2
J gene: TRBJ2-3
V gene: TRBV7-2
CDR3 protein: CASKAGAGDTQYF
CDR3 DNA: TGTGCCAGCAAGGCGGGAGCGGGAGATACGCAGTATTTT

clone size: -
D gene: -
J gene: TRBJ1-3
V gene: TRBV11-2
CDR3 protein: CASSLRIGAGNTIYF
CDR3 DNA: TGTGCCAGCAGCTTACGGATCGGGGCGGGAAACACCATATATTTT

clone size: -
D gene: TRBD1
J gene: TRBJ2-3
V gene: TRBV27
CDR3 protein: CASSPSGTATDTQYF
CDR3 DNA: TGTGCCAGCAGCCCCTCGGGGACAGCAACAGATACGCAGTATTTT

clone size: -
D gene: TRBD2
J gene: TRBJ2-1
V gene: TRBV7-9
CDR3 protein: CASSATSGSFKRNNEQFF
CDR3 DNA: TGTGCCAGCAGCGCGACTAGCGGGAGTTTTAAACGTAACAATGAGCAGTTCTTC

clone size: -
D gene: TRBD1
J gene: TRBJ1-2
V gene: TRBV29-1
CDR3 protein: CSVDLGQGARSGYTF
CDR3 DNA: TGCAGCGTTGATCTTGGACAGGGGGCGCGTTCTGGCTACACCTTC

clone size: -
D gene: TRBD2
J gene: TRBJ2-5
V gene: TRBV4-2
CDR3 protein: CASSRLLAGGETQYF
CDR3 DNA: TGTGCCAGCAGCCGCTTACTAGCGGGAGGCGAGACCCAGTACTTC

clone size: few
D gene: -
J gene: TRBJ1-2
V gene: TRBV30
CDR3 protein: CAWSVGGLYYGYTF
CDR3 DNA: TGTGCCTGGAGTGTAGGGGGACTTTACTATGGCTACACCTTC

clone size: -
D gene: TRBD1
J gene: TRBJ1-1
V gene: TRBV6-5
CDR3 protein: CASSHNRGKNTEAFF
CDR3 DNA: TGTGCCAGCAGTCACAACAGGGGAAAGAACACTGAAGCTTTCTTT

clone size: -
D gene: TRBD1
J gene: TRBJ1-6
V gene: TRBV6-5
CDR3 protein: CASSYRDRGYSPLHF
CDR3 DNA: TGTGCCAGCAGTTATCGGGACAGGGGATATTCACCCCTCCACTTT

clone size: few
D gene: -
J gene: TRBJ1-6
V gene: TRBV21-1
CDR3 protein: CASSKAGGSGSPLHF
CDR3 DNA: TGTGCCAGCAGCAAAGCTGGTGGCAGTGGGTCACCCCTCCACTTT

clone size: -
D gene: TRBD1
J gene: TRBJ2-7
V gene: TRBV6-6
CDR3 protein: CASSYPQGTLSYEQYF
CDR3 DNA: TGTGCCAGCAGTTACCCACAGGGGACCCTGTCCTACGAGCAGTACTTC

clone size: few
D gene: TRBD2
J gene: TRBJ2-1
V gene: TRBV7-9
CDR3 protein: CASSFVPGLAVPEQFF
CDR3 DNA: TGTGCCAGCAGCTTTGTGCCGGGACTAGCGGTACCTGAGCAGTTCTTC

clone size: -
D gene: TRBD2
J gene: TRBJ2-3
V gene: TRBV28
CDR3 protein: CASSASGLAGLTDTQYF
CDR3 DNA: TGTGCCAGCAGTGCCTCCGGACTAGCGGGTTTAACAGATACGCAGTATTTT

clone size: -
D gene: -
J gene: TRBJ1-1
V gene: TRBV28
CDR3 protein: CASNRGARAFF
CDR3 DNA: TGTGCCAGCAATAGGGGGGCGCGAGCTTTCTTT

clone size: -
D gene: -
J gene: TRBJ1-3
V gene: TRBV9
CDR3 protein: CASSEQRGPGNTIYF
CDR3 DNA: TGTGCCAGCAGCGAGCAGCGGGGTCCTGGAAACACCATATATTTT

clone size: -
D gene: -
J gene: TRBJ1-5
V gene: TRBV28
CDR3 protein: CASSLVAGFKGDLRTQHF
CDR3 DNA: TGTGCCAGCAGTTTAGTGGCCGGATTTAAGGGGGACCTGAGGACCCAGCATTTT

clone size: -
D gene: -
J gene: TRBJ2-1
V gene: TRBV7-2
CDR3 protein: CASSATGTLSYNEQFF
CDR3 DNA: TGTGCCAGCAGCGCTACCGGGACCCTATCCTACAATGAGCAGTTCTTC